The source of this T cell receptor beta chain is a study of cytomegalovirus exposure and HLA in healthy donors. Likely unrecorded immune exposures existed in these nominally healthy donors. Amplification used 60 Vbeta primers and 13 Jbeta primers. Using immunoSEQ multiplex PCR, the repertoire was profiled, and TCRdb retains in-frame clones only, with some absent. Here the sample spans some 50,000 clones, 72% being singletons. The V gene's germline CDR1 is SGHTA and CDR2 FQGTGA. The CDR3 contains 13 residues. With 4 bases removed from V and 3 bases from J, the gap between germline ends came to 10 bases. General study points: A few CMV-associated chains were confirmed in vitro to be specific for CMV antigens. Solely CMV serostatus was available to characterize immune exposure. Certain indistinguishable V segments, among them TRBV6-2 and TRBV6-3, were excluded.

As for this clone: Its antigen is undetermined.

The clonotype was recovered from a woman between 45 and 60 years old in good health and CMV-seropositive. This sequence joins TRBV7-3 and TRBJ2-7; TRBD1 might be the D (7 bases). Sequenced material: PBMCs. CDR3 DNA: TGTGCCAGCAGCTCAGGGGGAGGCTACGAGCAGTACTTC. This sequence encodes CASSSGGGYEQYF.